This is a list of T cell receptor beta chains from one sample in a study of T cells after yellow fever vaccination. A single record per CDR3 protein comes from TCRdb applying MiXCR to the 5' RACE reads. The table lists roughly 160,000 distinct CDR3 sequences, 9.3% of them singletons. Material: CD8+ T cells sorted from PBMCs, obtained 45 days after the yellow fever booster vaccination. These receptors were collected from a man between 18 and 35 years old who received the YFV17D yellow fever vaccine. Each CDR3 is given with its conserved first and last residue. The order of the fields is J gene, D gene, clone size, V gene, CDR3 DNA, CDR3 protein. The D gene is left open where the match is weak. Where a row states a size, it is once, few, many or the class of an expanded clone; other rows omit it.

TRBJ2-2 | - | few | TRBV7-8 | TGTGCCAGCAGCTCCTTATGGCGGAAAGAGACAGTTTTGAACACCGGGGAGCTGTTTTTT | CASSSLWRKETVLNTGELFF
TRBJ2-1 | - | few | TRBV7-6 | TGTGCCAGCAGCTTATGGGCCGGGGTCTATGAGCAGTTCTTC | CASSLWAGVYEQFF
TRBJ2-4 | TRBD1 | many | TRBV10-3 | TGTGCCATAAGCCCGGGACAGGGGGCCCAAAACATTCAGTACTTC | CAISPGQGAQNIQYF
TRBJ2-3 | TRBD2 | - | TRBV11-2 | TGTGCCAGCAGCTTCGGACTAGCGGGGGGGCGTAGCACAGATACGCAGTATTTT | CASSFGLAGGRSTDTQYF
TRBJ1-5 | - | many | TRBV5-5 | TGTGCCAGCAGCTTTCGGGCCCTCAATCAGCCCCAGCATTTT | CASSFRALNQPQHF
TRBJ2-5 | TRBD2 | - | TRBV7-7 | TGTGCTAGCAGCCCCGGGACTAGCGGGGGAGATTCCCAAGAGACCCAGTACTTC | CASSPGTSGGDSQETQYF
TRBJ1-2 | - | few | TRBV24-1 | TGTGCCACCAGTGACCTAGGGACGCGAGGCTACACCTTC | CATSDLGTRGYTF
TRBJ1-1 | - | few | TRBV5-1 | TGCGCCAGCAGCTTGGAAGACAGGCTGCTTGAAGCTTTCTTT | CASSLEDRLLEAFF
TRBJ2-5 | - | few | TRBV19 | TGTGCCAGTAGTATAGGTCAGGGGGAGACCCAGTACTTC | CASSIGQGETQYF
TRBJ1-4 | TRBD1 | - | TRBV7-9 | TGTGCCAGCAGCTCGGACAGGACAGATGAAAAACTGTTTTTT | CASSSDRTDEKLFF
TRBJ2-7 | - | few | TRBV7-9 | TGTGCCAGCAGCTTAGATCGGACCTCCTACGAGCAGTACTTC | CASSLDRTSYEQYF
TRBJ1-6 | - | - | TRBV4-1 | TGCGCCAGCAGCCAAGTGAGTGGGAATAATTCACCCCTCCACTTT | CASSQVSGNNSPLHF
TRBJ1-2 | - | few | TRBV4-1 | TGCGCCAGCAGCCAAGAACCCTCCCAGGACTATGGCTACACCTTC | CASSQEPSQDYGYTF
TRBJ1-6 | TRBD1 | - | TRBV4-3 | TGCGCCAGCAGCCACCTGACAGGGGAGAAGCCCCTTCATTCACCCCTCCACTTT | CASSHLTGEKPLHSPLHF
TRBJ2-3 | TRBD2 | many | TRBV11-2 | TGTGCCAGCAGCCCTAGCGGGGGGCTTGGAGATACGCAGTATTTT | CASSPSGGLGDTQYF
TRBJ2-1 | TRBD2 | few | TRBV4-2 | TGTGCCAGCAGCCAAGATGACAGCGGGGGACCCTGGTATGAGCAGTTCTTC | CASSQDDSGGPWYEQFF
TRBJ1-5 | - | few | TRBV6-6 | TGTGTCGCCCAGGAGGCAGGGGCGATTCAGCCCCAGCATTTT | CVAQEAGAIQPQHF
TRBJ2-3 | - | - | TRBV20-1 | TGCAGTGCTAGTGGGATCGAGGTGGGCGGGGTGCTCCCTAGCACAGATACGCAGTATTTT | CSASGIEVGGVLPSTDTQYF
TRBJ2-1 | TRBD2 | many | TRBV4-3 | TGCGCCAGCAGCCAAGAGCCAGCGGGGGTATTAAAGCAGTTCTTC | CASSQEPAGVLKQFF
TRBJ2-6 | - | - | TRBV4-1 | TGCGCCAGCAGCCAAGACAGGATAGAGCATGGGGCCAACGTCCTGACTTTC | CASSQDRIEHGANVLTF
TRBJ1-2 | - | - | TRBV5-6 | TGTGCCAGCATGCTTCCAGGGTTTTCCGGTGGCTACACCTTC | CASMLPGFSGGYTF
TRBJ1-1 | - | few | TRBV4-2 | TGTGCCAGCACGGGGGGGAACACTGAAGCTTTCTTT | CASTGGNTEAFF
TRBJ2-1 | TRBD2 | - | TRBV6-5 | TGTGCCAGCAGTTACTCGACTAGCGGGGGGGCCGGTGAGCAGTTCTTC | CASSYSTSGGAGEQFF
TRBJ1-2 | - | few | TRBV3-1 | TGTGCCAGCAGCCAAAGATTGGGGCAGATCTATGGCTACACCTTC | CASSQRLGQIYGYTF
TRBJ2-5 | - | few | TRBV7-3 | TGTGCCAGCAGCTTAATGGGTCTCGGCGGAGAGACCCAGTACTTC | CASSLMGLGGETQYF
TRBJ1-2 | - | few | TRBV12-3/TRBV12-4 | TGTGCCAGCAGTTCGGGCAGCAGCTATGGCTACACCTTC | CASSSGSSYGYTF